What follows are 22 T cell receptor beta chains derived from one specimen sequenced in a study of T cells in Graves' hyperthyroidism and ophthalmopathy. There were TCR beta CDR3 regions amplified from RNA transcripts. First-round RT-PCR of the TCR CDR3 relied on the HTBI primer set. MiXCR was run by TCRdb on the multiplex PCR reads, yielding one entry per CDR3 protein. The sample has approximately 740,000 distinct CDR3 sequences; around 13% are singletons. Sequencing was carried out using blood. Receptor source: a woman aged 18-29 years with Graves' hyperthyroidism.

J is TRBJ2-7 and V is TRBV29-1; 7 bases map to TRBD2. The V segment lost 8 bases and the J segment 4 bases; nucleotides outside the gene matches: 11. There are 13 residues in the CDR3. Germline V gives CDR1 SQVTM, CDR2 ANQGSEA. The CDR3 nucleotides read TGCAGCCCCGGGTCGGGCGGGAGTTACGAGCAGTACTTC. This encodes CSPGSGGSYEQYF.

The V and J genes are TRBV24-1 and TRBJ2-1; 7 bases match TRBD1. Germline trimming cut 4 bases from V and 4 bases from J; bases unmatched to any gene: 9. CDR3 length: 16 residues. The germline gives CDR1 KGHDR, CDR2 SFDVKD. CDR3 in amino acids: CATSEEGAPGYNEQFF. The DNA for the CDR3 is TGTGCCACCAGTGAAGAGGGGGCGCCAGGGTACAATGAGCAGTTCTTC.

The rearrangement uses TRBV4-2 and TRBJ2-1; D is possibly TRBD1 (7 bases). CDR1 and CDR2 from the germline V gene are LGHNA and YNFKEQ. The CDR3 sequence is 15 residues long. The germline V and J ends were trimmed by 3 bases and 2 bases, with 11 bases remaining between them. CDR3 amino acids: CASSQEGAPYNEQFF. The CDR3, as DNA: TGTGCCAGCAGCCAGGAGGGGGCCCCCTACAATGAGCAGTTCTTC.

The gene calls are TRBV6-1 and TRBJ1-2, with D maybe TRBD1 (5 bases). The germline V gene has CDR1 MNHNS and CDR2 SASEGT. Trimming pared 4 bases from V and 1 base from J, leaving 10 bases between. This CDR3 has 14 residues. The CDR3 loop is CASSALGGNYGYTF. The CDR3 nucleotides are TGTGCCAGCAGTGCTTTGGGGGGTAACTATGGCTACACCTTC.

The sample holds many counts of this clonotype. The genes are TRBV24-1 and TRBJ2-5; D may be TRBD2 (5 bases). The CDR3 length is 13 residues. Germline loops: CDR1 KGHDR, CDR2 SFDVKD. V shed 6 bases and J shed 5 bases, with 12 bases lying between them. In nucleotides, the CDR3 is TGTGCCACCAGTCGAGGAGGTGCGGAGACCCAGTACTTC. It encodes CATSRGGAETQYF.

This clonotype was seen a handful of times. V gene TRBV20-1 combines with J gene TRBJ2-4; possibly TRBD1 or TRBD2 for D (5 bases each). Germline V gives CDR1 DFQATT, CDR2 SNEGSKA (reference sequence). This CDR3 is 14 amino acids long. Deletions cut 0 bases from V and 8 bases from J, with 14 bases between. The CDR3 region is CSAREGPFGDIQYF. The DNA for the CDR3 is TGCAGTGCTAGAGAGGGACCTTTCGGGGACATTCAGTACTTC.

This clonotype was seen at least ten times. The chain couples TRBV7-2 to TRBJ2-5, with D perhaps matching TRBD1 (5 bases). The CDR3 is 15 amino acids. The V gene lost 0 bases and the J gene lost 5 bases, with 13 bases spanning the gap. Germline lookup yields CDR1 SGHTA and CDR2 FQGNSA. Here the CDR3 DNA reads TGTGCCAGCAGCTTAGCAGGCCTCCCAGGGGAGACCCAGTACTTC. It yields the protein CASSLAGLPGETQYF.

This clonotype was seen more than once but under ten times. This chain links TRBV7-2 with TRBJ1-1; D remains unclear. The CDR3 extends over 15 amino acids. V was trimmed by 2 bases and J by 1 base, leaving 11 bases between them. CDR1 and CDR2 from the germline V gene are SGHTA and FQGNSA. CDR3 sequence: CASSLPLSGNTEAFF. CDR3 sequence (DNA): TGTGCCAGCAGCTTACCTTTGTCCGGGAACACTGAAGCTTTCTTT. The full variable domain, rest sourced from reference TRBV7-2 and TRBJ1-1, is GAGVSQSPSNKVTEKGKDVELRCDPISGHTALYWYRQSLGQGLEFLIYFQGNSAPDKSGLPSDRFSAERTGGSVSTLTIQRTQQEDSAVYLCASSLPLSGNTEAFFGQGTRLTVV.

This chain uses TRBV7-3 with TRBJ1-4; D unresolved. The V gene lost 5 bases and the J gene lost 2 bases, with 9 bases spanning the gap. There are 14 residues in the CDR3. CDR1 SGHTA and CDR2 FQGTGA come from the germline V gene. The CDR3 sequence: CASSQESTNEKLFF. The CDR3, as DNA: TGTGCCAGCAGCCAGGAGTCTACTAATGAAAAACTGTTTTTT.

This clonotype was seen only a few times. This chain uses TRBV7-9 with TRBJ2-7, with 9 bases that match TRBD1. Trimming took 5 bases from V and 3 from J; bases not matched to a gene: 8. This CDR3 has 15 residues. Germline V gene data show CDR1 as SEHNR and CDR2 as FQNEAQ (reference sequence). The CDR3 coding sequence is TGTGCCAGCAGCCGGACAGGGGTCCCCTACTACGAGCAGTACTTC. It is translated as CASSRTGVPYYEQYF.

The rearrangement uses TRBV11-2 and TRBJ2-3; TRBD2 matches at 10 bases. Trimming took 1 base from V and 5 from J; bases not matched to a gene: 3. CDR1 SGHAT and CDR2 FQNNGV come from the germline V gene. This CDR3 has 15 amino acids. CDR3 DNA sequence: TGTGCCAGCAGCTTAGTTTCTAGCGGGAGAGATACGCAGTATTTT. It codes for CASSLVSSGRDTQYF.

This clonotype was recorded at least ten times. V and J are TRBV12-3 or TRBV12-4 and TRBJ1-3, with D uncertain. V lost 5 bases and J lost 4, with 9 bases in between. CDR3 length equals 13 residues. The CDR3 region has the DNA TGTGCCAGCAGTCTGTCATTGGGAAACACCATATATTTT. Translated: CASSLSLGNTIYF.

This clonotype occurred a few times. The chain recombines TRBV10-1 with TRBJ2-2; 9 nucleotides align to TRBD2. The CDR3 totals 16 residues. The V and J ends lost 4 bases and 6 bases, in that order; junction bases with no gene match: 9. Germline V lookup: CDR1 WNHNN, CDR2 SYGVQD (reference sequence). As DNA, the CDR3 is TGCGCCAGCAGTGCGCTTAGCGGGAGATGGGCCGGGGAGCTGTTTTTT. Protein sequence: CASSALSGRWAGELFF.

This clonotype was recorded at least ten times. The V call is TRBV30, the J call TRBJ1-1; D perhaps matches TRBD1 (6 bases). Trimming removed 3 bases from V and 8 bases from J, with 13 bases in between. The CDR3 is made up of 12 amino acids. Germline V gene sequence: CDR1 GTSNPN, CDR2 SVGIG (reference sequence). The CDR3 bases are TGTGCCTGGAGCCGACAGGTGACAGAAGCTTTCTTT. It specifies CAWSRQVTEAFF.

In regard to this clonotype: A much larger clone differs from this one at a single base, so this may be a read error. V is TRBV18 and J is TRBJ2-4, with 8 bases aligning to TRBD1. V lost 4 bases to trimming and J lost 9 bases; unmatched junction nucleotides: 8. Per the germline V gene, CDR1 is KGHSH and CDR2 is LQKENI. This CDR3 is 14 amino acids long. The CDR3 protein is CASSQLVGTGIQYF. CDR3 nucleotide sequence: TGTGCCAGCTCACAACTGGTCGGGACAGGCATTCAGTACTTC.

This clonotype was detected many times. The J gene is TRBJ2-7, the V gene TRBV20-1, with D uncertain. Germline V gives CDR1 DFQATT, CDR2 SNEGSKA (reference sequence). Trimming took 7 bases from V and 0 from J, leaving 13 bases between them. This CDR3 comprises 13 residues. The CDR3: CSVSAISSYEQYF. In nucleotides, the CDR3 is TGCAGTGTTTCCGCAATAAGCTCCTACGAGCAGTACTTC.

The chain couples TRBV6-2 or TRBV6-3 to TRBJ2-7; TRBD2 agrees at 8 bases. The CDR3 spans 17 residues. Trimming took 0 bases from V and 3 from J; bases not matched to a gene: 10. From germline, CDR1 is MNHEY and CDR2 SVGEGT. The CDR3 bases are TGTGCCAGCAGTTACTCGCTAGCGGGTCTCAGAATCTACGAGCAGTACTTC. As protein: CASSYSLAGLRIYEQYF.

This chain uses TRBV15 with TRBJ2-1; D perhaps matches TRBD2 (6 bases). The germline V gene encodes CDR1 LNHNV and CDR2 YYDKDF (reference sequence). V was shortened by 4 bases and J by 2 bases, with 12 bases between the two germline ends. This CDR3 region has 15 residues. The CDR3 bases are TGTGCCACCAGCACCGGGACTGTAACCTACAATGAGCAGTTCTTC. This encodes CATSTGTVTYNEQFF.

V and J are TRBV5-5 and TRBJ1-1, with D hard to call. Germline-derived CDR1 and CDR2 are SGHKS and YYEKEE (reference sequence). The ends were cut back, 0 bases at V and 7 bases at J, with 7 bases in the middle. The CDR3 runs 12 residues. The CDR3 is CASSLGFGEAFF. CDR3 coding DNA: TGTGCCAGCAGCTTGGGTTTCGGTGAAGCTTTCTTT. Full variable domain (missing parts from reference TRBV5-5 and TRBJ1-1): DAGVTQSPTHLIKTRGQQVTLRCSPISGHKSVSWYQQVLGQGPQFIFQYYEKEERGRGNFPDRFSARQFPNYSSELNVNALLLGDSALYLCASSLGFGEAFFGQGTRLTVV.

This rearrangement joins TRBV13 to TRBJ2-7, with D possibly being TRBD2 (6 bases). The V gene's germline CDR1 is PRHDT and CDR2 FYEKMQ (reference sequence). The CDR3 loop spans 16 amino acids. V was pared by 0 bases and J by 2 bases, with 14 bases between. In DNA form, the CDR3 reads TGTGCCAGCAGCTTAGGTTCAAGCTGGAGGGCCTACGAGCAGTACTTC. Protein product: CASSLGSSWRAYEQYF.

This clonotype was seen repeatedly, ten times or more. This sequence joins TRBV2 and TRBJ1-1, with no clear D. The V end lost 3 bases, the J end lost 3 bases, and 8 bases lay between the germline ends. This CDR3 spans 13 amino acids. The germline V gene has CDR1 SNHLY and CDR2 FYNNEI. In DNA, the CDR3 is TGTGCCAGCAGTGATAGGGTTTACACTGAAGCTTTCTTT. Translation gives CASSDRVYTEAFF.

This clonotype appeared a few times. This chain joins TRBV6-1 and TRBJ1-1; D is perhaps TRBD1 (5 bases). V was pared by 10 bases and J by 2 bases, with 11 bases between. The CDR3 is 12 amino acids. Germline V gene data show CDR1 as MNHNS and CDR2 as SASEGT. Here the CDR3 DNA reads TGTGCCATAAACAGGAGAAACACTGAAGCTTTCTTT. Its translation is CAINRRNTEAFF.